This record covers a single T cell receptor beta chain. These data come from a study of control samples from healthy donors and cancer patients. V was shortened by 6 bases and J by 5 bases, with 11 bases between the two germline ends. Looked up from germline, CDR1 is KGHSH and CDR2 is LQKENI. The CDR3 has 13 amino acids. Generated by immunoSEQ multiplex PCR, the TCRdb table keeps only in-frame clones and is missing some. The sample includes about 170,000 clones, roughly 95% of them seen just once. This sequence joins TRBV18 and TRBJ2-1, with a weak D call TRBD1 (6 bases). This clonotype was obtained from a woman between 55 and 75 years old in good health. Input material: blood. The DNA of the CDR3 is TGTGCCAGCTCCCCAGGACAGAACAATGAGCAGTTCTTC. This gives the protein CASSPGQNNEQFF.